Below are 16 T cell receptor beta chains sequenced from a single sample in a study of Tregs in tolerant kidney transplant recipients. The assay was immunoSEQ multiplex PCR, and TCRdb's table has in-frame clones only and misses some. Seen here are approximately 260,000 clones, around 82% observed once, and the top ten hold over 0.5%. The sequenced sample was CD4+ T cells from blood. The receptor set was obtained from a human donor in good health.

This clone appeared a few times. V is TRBV6-5 and J is TRBJ2-7, with D tentatively TRBD2 (5 bases). The CDR3 sequence is 15 residues long. The V end lost 2 bases, the J end lost 3 bases, and 14 bases lay between the germline ends. In germline, CDR1 is MNHEY, CDR2 SVGAGI. The CDR3 region is CASSYREPSSYEQYF. CDR3 bases: TGTGCCAGCAGTTACCGTGAACCTAGCAGCTACGAGCAGTACTTC.

The CDR3, as DNA: TGTGCCAGTAGTACTCAAATGAACACTGAAGCTTTCTTT. It encodes CASSTQMNTEAFF. The chain has TRBV19 and TRBJ1-1; D gene unclear. The CDR3 extends over 13 amino acids. The germline V gene encodes CDR1 LNHDA and CDR2 SQIVND (reference sequence). The V end lost 4 bases, the J end lost 0 bases, and 6 bases lay between the germline ends.

The chain combines TRBV10-3 with TRBJ1-6; the D gene is possibly TRBD1 (6 bases). Germline V CDR1 and CDR2: ENHRY, SYGVKD. The V gene lost 5 bases and the J gene lost 9 bases, with 17 bases spanning the gap. This CDR3 comprises 15 residues. CDR3 sequence (DNA): TGTGCCATCAGTCAGGAGAAGGGGGGGAGTTCACCCCTCCACTTT. Amino acids: CAISQEKGGSSPLHF.

The J gene is TRBJ2-7, the V gene TRBV30; D gene unclear. The CDR3 spans 12 residues. Between the trimmed V and J ends, which lost 7 bases and 3 bases, there was a span of 13 bases. The germline V gene encodes CDR1 GTSNPN and CDR2 SVGIG (reference sequence). CDR3 DNA: TGTGCCTCGACGACAAGACTCTACGAGCAGTACTTC. It codes for CASTTRLYEQYF.

The chain carries TRBV9 and TRBJ2-7, with TRBD2 identical over 8 bases. Germline CDR1 and CDR2: SGDLS and YYNGEE. The CDR3 contains 15 residues. V was pared by 0 bases and J by 3 bases, with 5 bases of the junction left unmatched. The CDR3 nucleotides are TGTGCCAGCAGCGTAGCCGGGACTAGTAGCTACGAGCAGTACTTC. Residues: CASSVAGTSSYEQYF.

The chain joins TRBV2 to TRBJ1-1, with D unresolved. The V end lost 7 bases, the J end lost 8 bases, and 8 bases lay between the germline ends. CDR1 is SNHLY, CDR2 FYNNEI, per germline. This CDR3 comprises 10 residues. DNA of the CDR3: TGTGCCAGCACCGGGGAAGAAGCTTTCTTT. It translates to CASTGEEAFF.

J is TRBJ2-7 and V is TRBV6-1; D possibly corresponds to TRBD2 (6 bases). The germline CDR1 and CDR2 sequences are MNHNS and SASEGT. Trimming took 5 bases from V and 0 from J, leaving 8 bases between them. This CDR3 has 13 residues. CDR3 sequence reads: CASSTTSSYEQYF. The CDR3 region has the DNA TGTGCCAGCAGTACGACTAGCTCCTACGAGCAGTACTTC.

The chain employs TRBV6-5 and TRBJ2-5; a weak D match, TRBD2 (5 bases). The J call may be in error: the DNA end matches TRBJ2-7 better. The CDR3 runs to 15 residues. Germline CDR1 and CDR2: MNHEY and SVGAGI. CDR3 residues: CASSYSASPTYEQYF. The CDR3 DNA follows: TGTGCCAGCAGTTACTCGGCTAGCCCTACCTACGAGCAGTACTTC.

This chain uses TRBV6-5 with TRBJ1-3; D unclear. This CDR3 has 15 residues. V was cut by 2 bases and J by 0 bases, with 8 bases left in between. The V gene's germline CDR1 is MNHEY and CDR2 SVGAGI. In DNA, the CDR3 is TGTGCCAGCAGTTACGGCAGGAGCTCTGGAAACACCATATATTTT. This gives the protein CASSYGRSSGNTIYF.

The gene calls are TRBV18 and TRBJ1-5; D is unclear. Germline V CDR1 and CDR2: KGHSH, LQKENI. The CDR3 is 14 amino acids. Trimming stripped 2 bases from V and 4 bases from J, with 9 bases between. The CDR3 nucleotides read TGTGCCAGCTCACCAGTAAGACTTAATCAGCCCCAGCATTTT. Protein: CASSPVRLNQPQHF.

This chain connects TRBV18 to TRBJ2-5, with no clear D. Germline CDR1 KGHSH, CDR2 LQKENI. This CDR3 comprises 13 residues. Trimming stripped 11 bases from V and 0 bases from J, with 13 bases between. CDR3: CAGKIQDQETQYF. CDR3 in DNA: TGTGCCGGTAAGATCCAGGACCAAGAGACCCAGTACTTC.

The J gene is TRBJ2-1, the V gene TRBV2; TRBD2 matches at 7 bases. The CDR3 extends over 14 amino acids. The junction had 11 bases not matched to a gene; V was cut back by 5 bases and J by 10 bases. The germline V gene has CDR1 SNHLY and CDR2 FYNNEI. The CDR3 spells CASSRQLARTEQFF. DNA for the CDR3: TGTGCCAGCAGTCGCCAACTAGCGCGAACCGAGCAGTTCTTC.

The chain carries TRBV9 and TRBJ2-1; 10 bases are a match to TRBD1. Trimming removed 0 bases from V and 6 bases from J; junction bases left unmatched: 3. The CDR3 totals 15 residues. Germline-derived CDR1 and CDR2 are SGDLS and YYNGEE. For the CDR3, the DNA is TGTGCCAGCAGCGTAGGGACAGGGGGATTCAATGAGCAGTTCTTC. As protein: CASSVGTGGFNEQFF.

The rearrangement links TRBV6-5 to TRBJ2-3, with 7 positions matching TRBD1. The germline V gene encodes CDR1 MNHEY and CDR2 SVGAGI. After removal of 0 bases from V and 4 bases from J, the junction contained 7 bases not matched to a gene. The CDR3 length is 16 residues. The CDR3 DNA follows: TGTGCCAGCAGTTACTCGAAAACAGGGGTCGCAGATACGCAGTATTTT. Amino acids: CASSYSKTGVADTQYF.

In its sample, this clone was seen a few times. The rearrangement uses TRBV5-1 and TRBJ2-1, with TRBD2 matching 11 bases. The length of the CDR3 is 15 residues. J lost 9 bases, V lost 4 bases, and 9 bases had no gene match. Per germline, CDR1 SGHRS and CDR2 YFSETQ. The CDR3, as DNA: TGCGCCAGCAGCGCTACTAGCGGGGGCCGGGGTGAGCAGTTCTTC. This translates into CASSATSGGRGEQFF.

The chain recombines TRBV7-9 with TRBJ1-1; no reliable D call. Trimming left V 8 bases short and J 2 bases short, with 9 bases between. The CDR3 totals 12 residues. Germline CDR1 is SEHNR and CDR2 is FQNEAQ (reference sequence). For the CDR3, the DNA is TGTGCCAGCGGTAGGCAAAACACTGAAGCTTTCTTT. Translation: CASGRQNTEAFF.